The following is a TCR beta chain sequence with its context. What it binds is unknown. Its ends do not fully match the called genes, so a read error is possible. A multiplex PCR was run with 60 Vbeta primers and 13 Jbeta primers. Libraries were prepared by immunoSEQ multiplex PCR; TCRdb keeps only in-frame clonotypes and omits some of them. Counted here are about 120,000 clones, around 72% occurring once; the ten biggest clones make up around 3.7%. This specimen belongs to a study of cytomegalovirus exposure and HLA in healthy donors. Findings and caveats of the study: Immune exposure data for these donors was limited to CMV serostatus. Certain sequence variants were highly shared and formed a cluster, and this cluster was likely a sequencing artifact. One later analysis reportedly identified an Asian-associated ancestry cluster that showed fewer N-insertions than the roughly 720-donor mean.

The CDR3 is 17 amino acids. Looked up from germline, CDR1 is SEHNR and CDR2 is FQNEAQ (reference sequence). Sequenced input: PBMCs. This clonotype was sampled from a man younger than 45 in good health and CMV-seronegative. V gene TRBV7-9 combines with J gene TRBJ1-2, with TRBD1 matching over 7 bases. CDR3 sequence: CSSSLQSRGQDNYGYTF. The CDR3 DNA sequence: TGTTCCAGCAGCCTCCAGTCCCGCGGACAGGATAACTATGGCTACACCTTC.